This is a list of T cell receptor beta chains from one sample in a study of cytomegalovirus exposure and HLA in healthy donors. TCRdb's copy holds only in-frame clones and misses some; the assay was immunoSEQ multiplex PCR. Here the sample spans 200,000 or so clones, around 85% being singletons. The sequencing input was PBMCs. The receptors were gathered from a girl aged 2 to 9 in good health and CMV-seronegative. CDR3s include the opening cysteine and the closing phenylalanine or tryptophan. The D gene is left open where the match is weak. Clone size is shown for a subset of rows, as once, few, many or a class of expanded clone.

TRBJ2-2 TRBD2 TRBV15 . TGTGCCACCAGCAGAGATAGACTAGCGGGAGCCGGGGAGCTGTTTTTT CATSRDRLAGAGELFF
TRBJ1-1 . TRBV7-9 . TGTGCCAGCAGCTCCAGAGCCGGAGGGCGAACTGAAGCTTTCTTT CASSSRAGGRTEAFF
TRBJ1-4 TRBD1 TRBV15 . TGTGCCACCAGCAGAGAAGGGTGGGACAGGGGGCGTGAAAAACTGTTTTTT CATSREGWDRGREKLFF
TRBJ2-3 TRBD2 TRBV29-1 . TGCAGCGTTGGGCCACTAGCGGGGGGCACAGATACGCAGTATTTT CSVGPLAGGTDTQYF
TRBJ1-2 TRBD1 TRBV2 . TGTGCCAGCACCCTTACGGGACAGGGTAACTATAGCTACACCTTC CASTLTGQGNYSYTF
TRBJ2-1 TRBD2 TRBV5-1 . TGCGCCAGCAGCTTGCGCGGGGGTTGGAATGAGCAGTTCTTC CASSLRGGWNEQFF
TRBJ2-7 TRBD1 TRBV27 . TGTGCCACTTCGACAGGGGAAGGTGGAACCTACGAGCAGTACTTC CATSTGEGGTYEQYF
TRBJ1-1 TRBD1 TRBV5-6 once TGTGCCAGCAGCTTCCAGGGGGGCACTGAAGCTTTCTTT CASSFQGGTEAFF
TRBJ1-5 TRBD1 TRBV2 . TGTGCCAGCAGCGCCCCCGGACAGGGGGCTGAGCCCCAGCATTTT CASSAPGQGAEPQHF
TRBJ2-1 TRBD1 TRBV7-9 . TGTGCCAGCAGCCCACAGGGGGCCTCCTACAATGAGCAGTTCTTC CASSPQGASYNEQFF
TRBJ2-5 TRBD2 TRBV20-1 . TGCAGTGCGGGGGGGGAGACCCAGTACTTC CSAGGETQYF
TRBJ1-2 . TRBV5-1 . TGCGCCAGCAGCCCCCAGGGAGGGGCCGGCTACACCTTC CASSPQGGAGYTF
TRBJ1-1 TRBD1 TRBV12-5 once TGTGCTAGTGGGCCCGACCCGGGACAGATGAACACTGAAGCTTTCTTT CASGPDPGQMNTEAFF
TRBJ2-1 . TRBV4-1 few TGCGCCAGCAGCCCCCGCCCTCGGGATGAGCAGTTCTTC CASSPRPRDEQFF
TRBJ2-7 TRBD2 TRBV6-5 . TGTGCCAGCAGTTACTCTGCGGGGGGGCGCGAGCAGTACTTC CASSYSAGGREQYF
TRBJ2-3 TRBD2 TRBV5-4 few TGTGCCAGCAGCTCAGGACTAGCGCTTCACTCAGATACGCAGTATTTT CASSSGLALHSDTQYF
TRBJ2-2 TRBD1 TRBV6-6 . TGTGCCAGCGGGACAGGGGACACCGGGGAGCTGTTTTTT CASGTGDTGELFF
TRBJ1-3 . TRBV7-6 . TGTGCCAGCAGCTTGATGGGACTTAAAGGAAACACCATATATTTT CASSLMGLKGNTIYF
TRBJ1-2 . TRBV6-1 few TGTGCCAGCAGTGCCGAGGCCTGGGGCTTAGCTAACTATGGCTACACCTTC CASSAEAWGLANYGYTF
TRBJ1-4 . TRBV6-5 once TGTGCCAGCAGTCGATTCGGGACTGATAATGAAAAACTGTTTTTT CASSRFGTDNEKLFF
TRBJ2-7 TRBD2 TRBV7-8 . TGTGCCAGCAGCTTATACCTAGCGGGACGGTCCTACGAGCAGTACTTC CASSLYLAGRSYEQYF
TRBJ2-7 . TRBV4-1 few TGCGCCAGCAGCCCCCAACTAGCCTACGAGCAGTACTTC CASSPQLAYEQYF
TRBJ1-5 . TRBV6-1 . TGTGCCAGCAGTGACGGTCAGTCTGGCCGGGAGCCCCAGCATTTT CASSDGQSGREPQHF
TRBJ2-5 . TRBV29-1 . TGCAGCGTTGTCGCGACAACAGAGACCCAGTACTTC CSVVATTETQYF
TRBJ2-7 TRBD2 TRBV6-6 . TGTGCCAGCAGCTCCCTGGGGGGGGGCTACGAGCAGTACTTC CASSSLGGGYEQYF
TRBJ1-2 . TRBV5-4 . TGTGCCAGCAGCTTGGCCAGAACAGGGAGCAGCTACACCTTC CASSLARTGSSYTF
TRBJ2-1 TRBD2 TRBV7-2 . TGTGCCAGCAGCTTAGCTCTGGGTCTAGCGGGAACCAATGAGCAGTTCTTC CASSLALGLAGTNEQFF
TRBJ1-2 TRBD1 TRBV10-3 . TGTGCCATCAGTGAGTCGAAGGGGGCAGATAATGGCTACACCTTC CAISESKGADNGYTF
TRBJ2-1 . TRBV4-2 . TGTGCCAGCAGCCACGGGGACTCCTACAATGAGCAGTTCTTC CASSHGDSYNEQFF
TRBJ1-5 . TRBV6-1 . TGTGCCAGCAGTGCAAGCACACAGGGTTATCAGCCCCAGCATTTT CASSASTQGYQPQHF
TRBJ1-2 . TRBV6-5 . TGTGCCAGCAGTCTACAGGGAATAGGGGACTATGGCTACACCTTC CASSLQGIGDYGYTF
TRBJ1-1 . TRBV29-1 . TGCAGCGTTGACCGGAGATTGGGCACTGAAGCTTTCTTT CSVDRRLGTEAFF
TRBJ2-1 . TRBV13 . TGTGCCAGCAGCTTCTCCCTCCGGGAGAAGTTCAACAATGAGCAGTTCTTC CASSFSLREKFNNEQFF
TRBJ2-3 . TRBV6-5 . TGTGCCAGCACTTTAGCTAGCGCTAGCACAGATACGCAGTATTTT CASTLASASTDTQYF
TRBJ1-1 TRBD1 TRBV25-1 . TGTGCCAGCTGTCCCGGGACAGGGGTTAGGACTGAAGCTTTCTTT CASCPGTGVRTEAFF
TRBJ2-1 TRBD1 TRBV9 . TGTGCCAGCAGCTCCACCGGGACAGGGGTGAATGAGCAGTTCTTC CASSSTGTGVNEQFF
TRBJ1-3 . TRBV19 . TGTGCCAGTAGTATCCCAGGGGGAAACACCATATATTTT CASSIPGGNTIYF
TRBJ2-2 TRBD2 TRBV6-5 . TGTGCCAGCAGTCCCTTGGCGGGGGGGCCCGGGGAGCTGTTTTTT CASSPLAGGPGELFF
TRBJ2-7 . TRBV18 . TGTGCCAGCTCACTAGTCTCAGGAGGGGTTACGTACGAGCAGTACTTC CASSLVSGGVTYEQYF
TRBJ2-3 . TRBV5-4 . TGTGCCAGCAGTTTACCGACTAGACCAGATACGCAGTATTTT CASSLPTRPDTQYF
TRBJ1-2 . TRBV5-1 . TGCGCCAGCAGCTTGGGAGGGCTAGATGGCTACACCTTC CASSLGGLDGYTF
TRBJ1-2 TRBD1 TRBV28 . TGTGCCAGCAGAATGCGGACAGGGGGCTACTATGGCTACACCTTC CASRMRTGGYYGYTF
TRBJ2-1 . TRBV6-1 few TGTGCCAGCAGTGACCCAGGGCTGGGGTACAATGAGCAGTTCTTC CASSDPGLGYNEQFF
TRBJ1-5 TRBD1 TRBV6-4 . TGTGCCAGCAGTGACCAATCAGGGGGCTCGAATCAGCCCCAGCATTTT CASSDQSGGSNQPQHF
TRBJ1-2 TRBD1 TRBV18 . TGTGCCAGCTCACAAATAGGGGACAGCGCCGCTAACTATGGCTACACCTTC CASSQIGDSAANYGYTF
TRBJ2-3 TRBD2 TRBV29-1 . TGCAGCGTGGGACTAGCGGGAGGAACAGATACGCAGTATTTT CSVGLAGGTDTQYF
TRBJ1-5 TRBD1 TRBV4-2 . TGTGCCAGCAGCCAAAGGTTGAACAGGGGGCGCGCCGATCAGCCCCAGCATTTT CASSQRLNRGRADQPQHF
TRBJ2-1 . TRBV5-1 . TGCGCCAGCAGCTTGGCCATTGTGCGGGAATTCAATGAGCAGTTCTTC CASSLAIVREFNEQFF
TRBJ2-3 TRBD1 TRBV27 few TGTGCCAGCAGTTCACGTACGGACAGGGGGGGAAACACAGATACGCAGTATTTT CASSSRTDRGGNTDTQYF
TRBJ1-6 TRBD1 TRBV5-4 . TGTGCCAGCAGCTTATTCCGACGACAGGGTTTCAATTCACCCCTCCACTTT CASSLFRRQGFNSPLHF
TRBJ2-7 . TRBV18 . TGTGCCAGCTCACCACCCTCCAGGGTCTCCTACGAGCAGTACTTC CASSPPSRVSYEQYF